This entry lists 4 T cell receptor beta chains sequenced from one sample in a study of cytomegalovirus exposure and HLA in healthy donors. The table came from immunoSEQ multiplex PCR; TCRdb's copy has only in-frame clones and leaves some out. The repertoire consists of around 140,000 clones, with roughly nine tenths occurring once and the leading ten covering roughly 1.2%. Sequencing was performed on PBMCs. The receptors were gathered from a woman under 30 in good health and CMV-seronegative.

The sample holds a few counts of this clone. The V call is TRBV18, the J call TRBJ1-4; D unresolved. Looked up from germline, CDR1 is KGHSH and CDR2 is LQKENI. The CDR3 is made up of 12 amino acids. Trimming removed 6 bases at V and 11 bases at J, with 13 bases between. CDR3 region: CASSSDGGKLFF. The CDR3 DNA reads as TGTGCCAGCTCGAGCGACGGCGGGAAACTGTTTTTT.

This rearrangement joins TRBV7-2 to TRBJ1-6, with D hard to call. This CDR3 comprises 12 residues. Germline CDR1 and CDR2: SGHTA and FQGNSA. V gave up 2 bases and J gave up 10 bases, with 6 bases separating them. CDR3 loop: CASSLSESPLHF. For the CDR3, the DNA is TGTGCCAGCAGCTTAAGTGAGTCACCCCTCCACTTT.

The chain links TRBV10-3 to TRBJ2-2, with 7 nucleotides matching TRBD1. The CDR3 spans 13 residues. Germline lookup yields CDR1 ENHRY and CDR2 SYGVKD. The ends lost 11 bases at V and 0 bases at J; junction bases unmatched: 3. The CDR3, as DNA: TGTGCCGTTAGGGGGCCGAACACCGGGGAGCTGTTTTTT. Translated: CAVRGPNTGELFF.

This clone was counted once. The rearrangement links TRBV6-5 to TRBJ2-7; TRBD1 agrees at 8 bases. Germline values: CDR1 MNHEY, CDR2 SVGAGI. V lost 2 bases, J lost 7 bases, and 4 bases stayed unmatched. The CDR3 runs to 13 residues. The CDR3 protein is CASSYRGQGEQYF. The CDR3 bases are TGTGCCAGCAGTTACCGCGGACAGGGAGAGCAGTACTTC.